This T cell receptor (beta chain) was recorded in a study of shared clonotypes between healthy human individuals. Study conclusions and caveats: The authors sampled blood alone, and tissue repertoires likely differ.

V was cut by 3 bases and J by 0 bases, with 9 bases left in between. Germline V gene data show CDR1 as SGHVS and CDR2 as FQNEAQ. CDR3 size: 14 residues. TCRdb's copy holds only in-frame clones and misses some; the assay was immunoSEQ multiplex PCR. In the table there are roughly 2 million clones, over 85% of which are singletons. In regard to this clone: Its antigen is as yet unknown.

The naive CD8 population came from CD45RO-negative cells selected for CCR7, without terminally differentiated effector memory CD45RA+ cells. Caucasian adults residing in Nashville, Tennessee made up all the donors. Sequenced sample: naive CD8+ T cells sorted from blood. This clonotype originated in a man between 18 and 29 years old in good health. The chain couples TRBV7-8 to TRBJ2-7; D might be TRBD1 or TRBD2, each matching 6 bases. CDR3 bases: TGTGCCAGCAGCTTTCCGGGGGCCTCCTACGAGCAGTACTTC. It yields the protein CASSFPGASYEQYF.